This TCR beta chain was sequenced during a study of blood T cell repertoires in COVID-19. Across the whole study: Donors in the United States, Italy and Spain gave samples during acute or convalescent COVID-19.

V shed 1 base and J shed 6 bases, with 9 bases lying between them. Germline CDR1 and CDR2: SGHAT and FQNNGV. The CDR3 runs 13 residues. Assay used: immunoSEQ multiplex PCR; TCRdb lists only in-frame clones, some missing. The sample consists of about 100,000 clones, 80% of them appearing once. The sequence came from a man in his 70s with active or convalescent COVID-19. Sequenced sample: peripheral blood. This chain joins TRBV11-2 and TRBJ1-1, with D uncertain. This CDR3 reads CASSLVAYPEAFF. The CDR3 coding sequence is TGTGCCAGCAGCTTAGTCGCGTACCCTGAAGCTTTCTTT.